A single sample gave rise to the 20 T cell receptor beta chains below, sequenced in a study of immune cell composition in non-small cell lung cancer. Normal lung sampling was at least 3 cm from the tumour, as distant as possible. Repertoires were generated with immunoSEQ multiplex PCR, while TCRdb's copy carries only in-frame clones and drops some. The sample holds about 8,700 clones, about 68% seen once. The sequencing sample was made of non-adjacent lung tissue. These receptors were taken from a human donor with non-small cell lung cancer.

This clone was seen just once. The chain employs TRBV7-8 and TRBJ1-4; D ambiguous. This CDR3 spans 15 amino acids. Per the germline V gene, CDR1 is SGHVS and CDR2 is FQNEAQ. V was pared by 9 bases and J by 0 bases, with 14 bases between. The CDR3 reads CASRSVGATNEKLFF. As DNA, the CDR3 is TGTGCCAGTAGGTCGGTTGGAGCAACTAATGAAAAACTGTTTTTT.

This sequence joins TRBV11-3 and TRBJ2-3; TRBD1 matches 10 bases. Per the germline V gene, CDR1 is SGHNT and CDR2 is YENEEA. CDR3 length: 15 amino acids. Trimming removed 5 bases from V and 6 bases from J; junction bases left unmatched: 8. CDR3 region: CASSAGTGVVDTQYF. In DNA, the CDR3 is TGTGCCAGCAGCGCAGGGACAGGGGTTGTGGATACGCAGTATTTT. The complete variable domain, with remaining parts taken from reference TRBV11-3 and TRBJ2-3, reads EAGVVQSPRYKIIEKKQPVAFWCNPISGHNTLYWYLQNLGQGPELLIRYENEEAVDDSQLPKDRFSAERLKGVDSTLKIQPAELGDSAVYLCASSAGTGVVDTQYFGPGTRLTVL.

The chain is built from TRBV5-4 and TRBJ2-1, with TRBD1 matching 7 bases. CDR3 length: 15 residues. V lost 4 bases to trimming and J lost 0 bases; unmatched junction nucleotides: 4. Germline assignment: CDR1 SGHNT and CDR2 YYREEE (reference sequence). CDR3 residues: CASSPTGDSYNEQFF. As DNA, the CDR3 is TGTGCCAGCAGCCCTACAGGGGACTCCTACAATGAGCAGTTCTTC.

Here the CDR3 reads CASSFRDRELRVTEAFF. The CDR3 DNA is TGTGCCAGCAGCTTCCGGGACAGGGAGTTGAGGGTCACTGAAGCTTTCTTT. This chain uses TRBV7-2 with TRBJ1-1; 9 nucleotides match TRBD1. This CDR3 has 17 residues. V was pared by 3 bases and J by 4 bases, with 12 bases of the junction left unmatched. Looked up from germline, CDR1 is SGHTA and CDR2 is FQGNSA. The full variable domain, in which reference TRBV7-2 and TRBJ1-1 provide the parts outside the CDR3, is GAGVSQSPSNKVTEKGKDVELRCDPISGHTALYWYRQSLGQGLEFLIYFQGNSAPDKSGLPSDRFSAERTGGSVSTLTIQRTQQEDSAVYLCASSFRDRELRVTEAFFGQGTRLTVV.

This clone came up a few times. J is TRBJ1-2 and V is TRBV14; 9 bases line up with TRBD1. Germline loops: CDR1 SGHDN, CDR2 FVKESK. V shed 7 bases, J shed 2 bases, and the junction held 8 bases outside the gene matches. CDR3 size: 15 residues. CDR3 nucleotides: TGTGCCAGCAACCCGGGACAGGGAAGGAACTATGGCTACACCTTC. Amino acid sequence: CASNPGQGRNYGYTF.

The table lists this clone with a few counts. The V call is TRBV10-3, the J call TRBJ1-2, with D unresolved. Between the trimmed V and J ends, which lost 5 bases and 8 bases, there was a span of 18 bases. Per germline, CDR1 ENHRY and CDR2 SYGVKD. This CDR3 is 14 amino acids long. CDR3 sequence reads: CAISSDPLGRGYTF. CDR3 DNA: TGTGCCATCAGTAGCGACCCGCTTGGTCGCGGCTACACCTTC.

The DNA of the CDR3 is TGCAGCGCATGGACTAGCGGGGGGGCTAACACCGGGGAGCTGTTTTTT. It is translated as CSAWTSGGANTGELFF. V and J are TRBV29-1 and TRBJ2-2, with 15 bases matching TRBD2. Germline trimming cut 7 bases from V and 2 bases from J; bases unmatched to any gene: 5. Per the germline V gene, CDR1 is SQVTM and CDR2 is ANQGSEA. The CDR3 consists of 16 residues.

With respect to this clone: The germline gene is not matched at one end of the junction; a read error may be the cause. CDR3 in DNA: TGTGCCAGCAGACCGACGAGTGGGGCTTTTTCCTTT. It codes for CASRPTSGAFSF. J is TRBJ1-6 and V is TRBV6-5, with a tentative D call TRBD1 (5 bases). The length of the CDR3 is 12 residues. Per germline, CDR1 MNHEY and CDR2 SVGAGI.

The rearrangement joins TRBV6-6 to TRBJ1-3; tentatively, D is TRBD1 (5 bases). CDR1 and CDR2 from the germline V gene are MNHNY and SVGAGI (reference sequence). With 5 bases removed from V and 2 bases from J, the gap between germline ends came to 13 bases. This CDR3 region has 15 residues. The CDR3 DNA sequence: TGTGCCAGCAGTAACCCTTTCAGGGCTGGAAACACCATATATTTT. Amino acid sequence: CASSNPFRAGNTIYF.

The CDR3 coding sequence is TGTGCCAGTAGTTCGGGGGAAACGGATGGCTACACCTTC. The encoded protein is CASSSGETDGYTF. This chain connects TRBV19 to TRBJ1-2; a possible D gene is TRBD1 (5 bases). Trimming pared 5 bases from V and 6 bases from J, leaving 13 bases between. Germline loops: CDR1 LNHDA, CDR2 SQIVND (reference sequence). This CDR3 spans 13 amino acids.

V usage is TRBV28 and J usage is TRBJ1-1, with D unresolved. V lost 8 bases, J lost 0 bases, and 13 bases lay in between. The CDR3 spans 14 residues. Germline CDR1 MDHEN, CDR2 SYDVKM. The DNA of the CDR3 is TGTGCCAGCGAGGAGGTCAGTCTGAACACTGAAGCTTTCTTT. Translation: CASEEVSLNTEAFF.

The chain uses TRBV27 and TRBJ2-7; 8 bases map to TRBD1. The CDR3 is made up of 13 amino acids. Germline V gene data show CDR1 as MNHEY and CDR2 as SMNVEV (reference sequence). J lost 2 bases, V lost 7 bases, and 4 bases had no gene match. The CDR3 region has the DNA TGTGCCAGCATCGTGACAGGGGCCTACGAGCAGTACTTC. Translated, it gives CASIVTGAYEQYF.

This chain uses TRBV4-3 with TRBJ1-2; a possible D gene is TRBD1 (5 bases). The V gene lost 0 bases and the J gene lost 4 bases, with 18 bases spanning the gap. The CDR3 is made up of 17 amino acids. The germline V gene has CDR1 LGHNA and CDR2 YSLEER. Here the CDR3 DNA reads TGCGCCAGCAGCCAAGATGTTCTGGGGGGACGGATCTATGGCTACACCTTC. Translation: CASSQDVLGGRIYGYTF.

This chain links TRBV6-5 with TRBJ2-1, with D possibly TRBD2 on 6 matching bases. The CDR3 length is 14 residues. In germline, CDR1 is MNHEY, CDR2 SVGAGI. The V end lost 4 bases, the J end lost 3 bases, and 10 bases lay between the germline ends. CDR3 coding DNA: TGTGCCAGCAGTTGGAGGGGCCTCTACAATGAGCAGTTCTTC. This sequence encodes CASSWRGLYNEQFF.

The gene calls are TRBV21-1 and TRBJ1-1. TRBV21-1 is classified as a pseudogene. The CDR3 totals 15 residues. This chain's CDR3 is CASSKGGGRDTEAFF. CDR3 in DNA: TGTGCCAGCAGCAAAGGGGGGGGCAGGGATACTGAAGCTTTCTTT.

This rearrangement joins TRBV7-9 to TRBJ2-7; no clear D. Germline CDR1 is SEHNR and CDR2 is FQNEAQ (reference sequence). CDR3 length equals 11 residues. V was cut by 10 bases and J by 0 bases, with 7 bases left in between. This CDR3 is CATTDSYEQYF. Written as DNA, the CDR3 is TGTGCCACTACAGACTCCTACGAGCAGTACTTC.

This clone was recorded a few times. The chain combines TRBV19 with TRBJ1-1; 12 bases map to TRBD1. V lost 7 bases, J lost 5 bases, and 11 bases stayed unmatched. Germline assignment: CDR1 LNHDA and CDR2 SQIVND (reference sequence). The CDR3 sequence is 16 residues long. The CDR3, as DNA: TGTGCCAGTACTACCCCGGGACAGGGGGCAATAACTGAAGCTTTCTTT. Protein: CASTTPGQGAITEAFF.

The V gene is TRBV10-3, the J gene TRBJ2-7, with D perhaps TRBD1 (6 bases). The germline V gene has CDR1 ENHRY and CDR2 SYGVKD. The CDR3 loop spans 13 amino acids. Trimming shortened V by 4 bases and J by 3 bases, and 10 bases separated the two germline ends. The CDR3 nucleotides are TGTGCCATCAGTGGGGGACATCTCTACGAGCAGTACTTC. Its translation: CAISGGHLYEQYF.

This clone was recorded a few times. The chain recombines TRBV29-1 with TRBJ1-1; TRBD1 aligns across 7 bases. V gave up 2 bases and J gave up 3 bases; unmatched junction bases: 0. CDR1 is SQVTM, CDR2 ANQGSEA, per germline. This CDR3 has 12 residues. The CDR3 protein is CSVERGHTEAFF. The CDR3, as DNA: TGCAGCGTTGAAAGGGGGCACACTGAAGCTTTCTTT.

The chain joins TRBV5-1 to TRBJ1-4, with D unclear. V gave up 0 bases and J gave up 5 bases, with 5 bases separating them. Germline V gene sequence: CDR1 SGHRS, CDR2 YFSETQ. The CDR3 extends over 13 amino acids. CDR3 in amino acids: CASSLVQNEKLFF. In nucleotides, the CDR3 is TGCGCCAGCAGCTTGGTGCAGAATGAAAAACTGTTTTTT.